The 18 T cell receptor beta chains below were found in one sample sequenced in a study of T cell repertoires in aging, cancer and after chemotherapy. Multiplex touch-down PCR with TRB-A/B primers amplified rearranged V-D-J TRB sequences. One entry per CDR3 protein results from TCRdb running MiXCR on the multiplex PCR reads. The sample shows 2,700 or so distinct CDR3 sequences, 30% to 40% of them seen only once. The template was genomic DNA from peripheral blood, not RNA. The sequenced material came from blood. All receptors come from a human donor with a solid tumor.

The chain links TRBV6-5 to TRBJ2-3; TRBD2 aligns across 8 bases. Germline CDR1 and CDR2: MNHEY and SVGAGI. J lost 4 bases, V lost 5 bases, and 14 bases had no gene match. The CDR3 totals 17 residues. The CDR3 DNA follows: TGTGCCAGCAGTGCCAGAATCGGGAGCGGGGGAGCAGATACGCAGTATTTT. This codes for CASSARIGSGGADTQYF.

The rearrangement links TRBV28 to TRBJ1-1; possibly TRBD1 for D (5 bases). This CDR3 has 13 residues. Germline-derived CDR1 and CDR2 are MDHEN and SYDVKM. The V end was cut by 6 bases, the J end by 6 bases, with 14 bases between. This CDR3 reads CASRDTGVPEAFF. The CDR3 coding sequence is TGTGCCAGCAGGGATACGGGGGTTCCTGAAGCTTTCTTT.

The V gene is TRBV11-1, the J gene TRBJ2-3, with 9 bases matching TRBD2. Germline loops: CDR1 SGHAT, CDR2 FQDESV (reference sequence). V trimming: 5 bases; J trimming: 4 bases; junction bases outside the gene matches: 7. The CDR3 contains 15 residues. The CDR3 region is CASSAVASGADTQYF. The CDR3 nucleotides are TGTGCCAGCAGCGCAGTCGCTAGCGGGGCAGATACGCAGTATTTT.

This clonotype was detected a few times. The chain uses TRBV12-3 or TRBV12-4 and TRBJ2-6; D remains ambiguous. Between the trimmed V and J ends, which lost 1 base and 0 bases, there was a span of 4 bases. This CDR3 has 15 residues. CDR3 sequence (DNA): TGTGCCAGCAGTTTAGGGGACTCTGGGGCCAACGTCCTGACTTTC. Its translation is CASSLGDSGANVLTF.

This clonotype turned up a few times. The gene calls are TRBV7-2 and TRBJ2-3; no firm D call. Germline V CDR1 and CDR2: SGHTA, FQGNSA. The length of the CDR3 is 12 residues. V shed 7 bases and J shed 3 bases, with 8 bases lying between them. This CDR3 reads CASTAWTDTQYF. The CDR3 DNA sequence: TGTGCCAGCACCGCCTGGACAGATACGCAGTATTTT. Full variable domain (rest looked up from reference TRBV7-2 and TRBJ2-3): GAGVSQSPSNKVTEKGKDVELRCDPISGHTALYWYRQSLGQGLEFLIYFQGNSAPDKSGLPSDRFSAERTGGSVSTLTIQRTQQEDSAVYLCASTAWTDTQYFGPGTRLTVL.

This chain uses TRBV27 with TRBJ2-5; 11 bases fit TRBD2. Germline V gene lookup returns CDR1 MNHEY and CDR2 SMNVEV (reference sequence). The CDR3 has 16 amino acids. J was trimmed by 9 bases and V by 5 bases; bases with no gene match: 14. CDR3 DNA sequence: TGTGCCAGCAGTCCACGAACTAGCGGGGGCCTTGCGGCCCAGTACTTC. It yields the protein CASSPRTSGGLAAQYF.

The V and J genes are TRBV6-5 and TRBJ2-3, with 10 bases that match TRBD2. Germline V CDR1 and CDR2: MNHEY, SVGAGI. The CDR3 totals 14 residues. The junction had 4 bases not matched to a gene; V was cut back by 7 bases and J by 3 bases. The CDR3 nucleotides are TGTGCCAGCACTGATAGCGGGGGGACAGATACGCAGTATTTT. Residues: CASTDSGGTDTQYF.

This chain joins TRBV12-3 or TRBV12-4 and TRBJ1-5; D not resolved. This CDR3 is 13 amino acids long. V was pared by 1 base and J by 7 bases, with 8 bases between. In DNA form, the CDR3 reads TGTGCCAGCAGTTTAGTGCAGACCCAGCCCCAGCATTTT. Residues: CASSLVQTQPQHF.

Comment on this clonotype: The junction departs from the called germline gene at one end, perhaps through a read error. The rearrangement links TRBV28 to TRBJ2-1; tentative D call: TRBD2 (6 bases). CDR1 and CDR2 (germline): MDHEN, SYDVKM. The CDR3 spans 15 residues. The CDR3: CASSLAGTSYNKQFF. The CDR3 DNA sequence: TGTGCCAGCAGCTTGGCGGGGACTTCCTACAATAAGCAGTTCTTC.

This chain links TRBV5-6 with TRBJ1-4; possible D gene TRBD1, 5 bases. V was pared by 4 bases and J by 8 bases, with 15 bases between. The CDR3 has 14 amino acids. CDR1 is SGHDT and CDR2 is YYEEEE in the germline V gene. The CDR3: CASSMGGLGEKLFF. DNA of the CDR3: TGTGCCAGCAGCATGGGGGGTCTGGGAGAAAAACTGTTTTTT.

The chain has TRBV30 and TRBJ2-2; a weak D match, TRBD1 (6 bases). The CDR3 is 14 residues long. Deletions cut 2 bases from V and 7 bases from J, with 14 bases between. Per germline, CDR1 GTSNPN and CDR2 SVGIG (reference sequence). CDR3 sequence: CAWSITGYGGELFF. CDR3 sequence (DNA): TGTGCCTGGAGTATTACAGGGTACGGCGGGGAGCTGTTTTTT.

This clonotype was found a few times. The chain joins TRBV10-3 to TRBJ1-6, with D possibly being TRBD1 (5 bases). V was trimmed by 3 bases and J by 7 bases, leaving 13 bases between them. This CDR3 has 15 amino acids. Germline V CDR1 and CDR2: ENHRY, SYGVKD. The CDR3 bases are TGTGCCATCAGTGACGAGGGCAGGGCGAATTCACCCCTCCACTTT. Its protein is CAISDEGRANSPLHF.

V and J are TRBV6-2 or TRBV6-3 and TRBJ2-1; 8 bases are shared with TRBD2. From germline, CDR1 is MNHEY and CDR2 SVGEGT. This CDR3 has 13 amino acids. Trimming cost V 6 bases and J 6 bases; bases outside gene matches: 4. The CDR3 DNA sequence: TGTGCCAGCAGCCCTCGGGGGGGCAATGAGCAGTTCTTC. Amino acids: CASSPRGGNEQFF.

The genes are TRBV5-6 and TRBJ2-1; maybe TRBD2 (6 bases). The CDR3 runs to 15 residues. From germline, CDR1 is SGHDT and CDR2 YYEEEE. Deletions cut 0 bases from V and 1 base from J, with 8 bases between. This CDR3 reads CASSLAGTSYNEQFF. CDR3 DNA: TGTGCCAGCAGCTTGGCGGGGACTTCCTACAATGAGCAGTTCTTC. The entire variable domain, with the rest obtained from reference TRBV5-6 and TRBJ2-1, is as follows: DAGVTQSPTHLIKTRGQQVTLRCSPKSGHDTVSWYQQALGQGPQFIFQYYEEEERQRGNFPDRFSGHQFPNYSSELNVNALLLGDSALYLCASSLAGTSYNEQFFGPGTRLTVL.

This clonotype was seen more than once but under ten times. The rearrangement links TRBV7-6 to TRBJ2-3; 7 bases match TRBD1. CDR3 length: 19 residues. J gave up 4 bases and V 5 bases, and 21 bases lay outside the gene matches. The germline gives CDR1 SGHVS, CDR2 FNYEAQ. In DNA form, the CDR3 reads TGTGCCAGCAGCCCGGAAAGAGGGGGCAGTGGATTTTTTGCAGATACGCAGTATTTT. This translates into CASSPERGGSGFFADTQYF.

The chain recombines TRBV5-6 with TRBJ2-7; D is uncertain. Germline assignment: CDR1 SGHDT and CDR2 YYEEEE. There are 13 residues in the CDR3. The V and J ends lost 4 bases and 7 bases respectively, with 15 bases between them. The CDR3 sequence is CASSLAGPEEQYF. CDR3 sequence (DNA): TGTGCCAGCAGCCTCGCTGGGCCGGAGGAGCAGTACTTC.

This clonotype was detected a few times. V and J are TRBV18 and TRBJ2-3; TRBD1 aligns across 9 bases. The germline V gene encodes CDR1 KGHSH and CDR2 LQKENI. V shed 3 bases, J shed 2 bases, and the junction held 3 bases outside the gene matches. The CDR3 has 15 residues. CDR3 coding DNA: TGTGCCAGCTCACCCCGACAGGGGGACACAGATACGCAGTATTTT. This gives the protein CASSPRQGDTDTQYF.

V is TRBV7-2 and J is TRBJ2-7; 8 bases agree with TRBD2. CDR3 length: 16 residues. After removal of 3 bases from V and 6 bases from J, the junction contained 13 bases not matched to a gene. Per germline, CDR1 SGHTA and CDR2 FQGNSA. The CDR3 sequence is CASSLYYGTSLGEQYF. As DNA, the CDR3 is TGTGCCAGCAGCTTGTATTACGGGACTAGTTTAGGCGAGCAGTACTTC.